This TCR beta chain originates from a study of cytomegalovirus exposure and HLA in healthy donors. Findings of the study overall: What a later analysis showed was that several of the most significant clusters appeared linked to common viral pathogens. Per a prior analysis, the majority of TCR beta V segments were productive roughly 90% or roughly 30% of the time.

For this clone: Its specificity is unknown.

Use of 60 Vbeta and 13 Jbeta primers characterized the PCR. Sequenced by immunoSEQ multiplex PCR; TCRdb stores in-frame clones only, minus some. The table shows around 190,000 clones, with approximately 78% occurring only once. This receptor was identified in a woman younger than 45 in good health and CMV-seropositive. Sequenced input: PBMCs.

CDR3 region: CASSLVPSGRVPGVNEQFF. Here the CDR3 DNA reads TGTGCCAGCAGCTTGGTGCCTAGCGGGAGGGTCCCGGGGGTCAATGAGCAGTTCTTC. The V call is TRBV5-6, the J call TRBJ2-1; TRBD2 agrees at 12 bases. The trim removed 0 bases at V and 6 bases at J, leaving 13 bases unmatched. CDR3 size: 19 residues. The germline V gene encodes CDR1 SGHDT and CDR2 YYEEEE.